This T cell receptor beta chain is from a study of CD8 T cells in Susac syndrome. Study information: Clinically active disease was present in roughly 6 of the sequenced Susac syndrome patients. About 8 of these patients were in remission.

Germline V CDR1 and CDR2: SEHNR, FQNEAQ (reference sequence). Between the trimmed V and J ends, which lost 4 bases and 1 base, there was a span of 13 bases. This CDR3 region has 15 residues. Diagnostic criteria for definite or probable disease, in their recently defined form, were met by the patients with Susac syndrome. Negative isolation yielded CD4+ and CD8+ T cells, and FACS enriched TEMRA cells. Random-hexamer reverse transcription was applied to about 0.45 to 1 ug RNA. The immunoSEQ assay covered 54 Vbeta and 13 Jbeta segments for CDR3. TCRdb analysed the immunoSEQ multiplex PCR reads with MiXCR anew, one entry per CDR3 protein. The sample holds 130,000 to 150,000 distinct CDR3 sequences; 90% to 97% are singletons and the top ten take 0.075% to 0.09%.

This TCR was sampled from a human donor with Susac syndrome. This chain links TRBV7-9 with TRBJ2-5; D tentatively fits TRBD1 or TRBD2 (5 bases each). Sequences were obtained from CD4+ T cells from PBMCs. The chain's CDR3 is CASSWDAAVQETQYF. CDR3 sequence (DNA): TGTGCCAGCAGCTGGGACGCCGCGGTCCAAGAGACCCAGTACTTC.